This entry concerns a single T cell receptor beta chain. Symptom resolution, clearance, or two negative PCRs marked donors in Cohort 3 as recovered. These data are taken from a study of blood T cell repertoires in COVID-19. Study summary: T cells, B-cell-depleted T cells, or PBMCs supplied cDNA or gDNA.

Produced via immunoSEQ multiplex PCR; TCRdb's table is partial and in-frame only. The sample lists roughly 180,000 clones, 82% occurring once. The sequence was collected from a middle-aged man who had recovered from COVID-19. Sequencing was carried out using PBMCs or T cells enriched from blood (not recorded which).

The CDR3 loop is CASSLRDRGRASEAFF. CDR3 nucleotide sequence: TGTGCCAGCAGCCTCCGGGACAGGGGGCGCGCATCTGAAGCTTTCTTT. The gene calls are TRBV13 and TRBJ1-1; TRBD1 aligns across 12 bases. CDR1 is PRHDT and CDR2 is FYEKMQ in the germline V gene (reference sequence). CDR3 length equals 16 residues. J was trimmed by 6 bases and V by 5 bases; bases with no gene match: 10.